A selection of T cell receptor beta chains follows, all from one sample in a study of shared clonotypes between healthy human individuals. The data were produced by immunoSEQ multiplex PCR, yet TCRdb's version contains in-frame clones alone and is incomplete. The sample contains approximately 510,000 clones, 79% of which appear only once. Sequenced input: PBMCs. The origin of the receptors is a woman in her forties in good health. Some clones in this sample may be carry-over from other donors' samples. Both conserved end residues are part of each CDR3. Fields, in order: J gene, clone size, D gene, V gene, CDR3 protein, CDR3 DNA. A D gene is named only where the DNA matches it firmly. The listing skips clone size in some rows; elsewhere it reads once, few, many or a size class.

>TRBJ1-5|-|-|TRBV5-4
CASSPGPPMLGQPQHF
TGTGCCAGCAGCCCTGGACCACCGATGCTCGGTCAGCCCCAGCATTTT
>TRBJ2-5|once|TRBD2|TRBV11-2
CASSLTGTSGSTLETQYF
TGTGCCAGCAGCCTTACCGGGACTAGCGGGAGTACCTTAGAGACCCAGTACTTC
>TRBJ2-3|-|TRBD2|TRBV5-6
CASSLVTSGRADTQYF
TGTGCCAGCAGCTTGGTAACTAGCGGGAGGGCAGATACGCAGTATTTT
>TRBJ1-1|-|-|TRBV19
CASSSVGNTEAFF
TGTGCCAGTAGTAGTGTGGGGAACACTGAAGCTTTCTTT
>TRBJ2-7|-|-|TRBV2
CASRGLAYEQYF
TGTGCCAGCAGGGGCCTAGCCTACGAGCAGTACTTC
>TRBJ2-7|-|-|TRBV6-5
CASCPELYEQYF
TGTGCCAGCTGTCCGGAGCTCTACGAGCAGTACTTC
>TRBJ2-7|-|TRBD2|TRBV5-1
CASSLRRGNHEQYF
TGCGCCAGCAGCTTGAGGCGGGGGAACCACGAGCAGTACTTC
>TRBJ1-1|few|-|TRBV4-3
CASSARGGTEAFF
TGCGCCAGCAGCGCACGTGGGGGCACTGAAGCTTTCTTT
>TRBJ1-1|-|-|TRBV12-5
CASGLVVGKLNTEAFF
TGTGCTAGTGGTTTGGTAGTGGGAAAACTGAACACTGAAGCTTTCTTT
>TRBJ1-1|few|TRBD1|TRBV28
CASIGRGLRKAFF
TGTGCCAGCATTGGCAGGGGGCTAAGAAAAGCTTTCTTT
>TRBJ2-7|-|-|TRBV6-6
CASTPGRASSYEQYF
TGTGCCAGCACCCCGGGAAGGGCGAGCTCCTACGAGCAGTACTTC
>TRBJ2-5|-|TRBD1|TRBV28
CASRLPGQARSTQYF
TGTGCCAGCCGATTACCCGGACAGGCAAGATCGACCCAGTACTTC
>TRBJ2-1|-|-|TRBV2
CASSWSSSEQFF
TGTGCCAGCAGTTGGTCTAGTAGCGAGCAGTTCTTC
>TRBJ2-3|-|TRBD2|TRBV6-5
CASSYSTSSADTQYF
TGTGCCAGCAGTTACTCGACTAGCTCTGCAGATACGCAGTATTTT
>TRBJ2-7|-|-|TRBV7-8
CASSHSATYEQYF
TGTGCCAGCAGCCATTCAGCGACCTACGAGCAGTACTTC
>TRBJ1-2|-|-|TRBV30
CAWSSGLLYTF
TGTGCCTGGAGTTCGGGTCTCCTCTACACCTTC
>TRBJ2-1|many|-|TRBV4-2
CASSQDPGEGYNEQFF
TGTGCCAGCAGCCAAGATCCGGGAGAAGGGTACAATGAGCAGTTCTTC